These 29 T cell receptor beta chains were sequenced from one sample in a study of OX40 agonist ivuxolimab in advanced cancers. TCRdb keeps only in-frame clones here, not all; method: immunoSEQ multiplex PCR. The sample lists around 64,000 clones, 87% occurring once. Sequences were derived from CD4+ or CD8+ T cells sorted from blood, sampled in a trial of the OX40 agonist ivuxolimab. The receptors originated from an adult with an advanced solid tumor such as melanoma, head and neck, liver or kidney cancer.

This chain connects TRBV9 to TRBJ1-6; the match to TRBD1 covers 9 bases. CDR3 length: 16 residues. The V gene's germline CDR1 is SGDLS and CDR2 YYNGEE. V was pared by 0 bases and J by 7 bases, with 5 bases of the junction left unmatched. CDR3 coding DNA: TGTGCCAGCAGCGTAGGGGGACAGGGAAAAAATTCACCCCTCCACTTT. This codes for CASSVGGQGKNSPLHF.

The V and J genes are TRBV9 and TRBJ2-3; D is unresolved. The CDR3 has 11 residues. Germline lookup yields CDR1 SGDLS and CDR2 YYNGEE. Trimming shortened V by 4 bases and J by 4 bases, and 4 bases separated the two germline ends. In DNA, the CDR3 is TGTGCCAGCAGCACGTCAGATACGCAGTATTTT. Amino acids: CASSTSDTQYF.

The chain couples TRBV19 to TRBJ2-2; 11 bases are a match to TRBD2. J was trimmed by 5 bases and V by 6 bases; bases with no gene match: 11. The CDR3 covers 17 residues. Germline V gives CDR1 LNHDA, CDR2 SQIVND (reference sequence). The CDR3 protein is CASSPLPASGGTGELFF. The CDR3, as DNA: TGTGCCAGTAGCCCCCTCCCCGCTAGCGGGGGGACCGGGGAGCTGTTTTTT.

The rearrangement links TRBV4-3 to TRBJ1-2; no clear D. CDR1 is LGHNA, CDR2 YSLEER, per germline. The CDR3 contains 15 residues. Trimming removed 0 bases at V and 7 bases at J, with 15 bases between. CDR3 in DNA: TGCGCCAGCAGCCAAGATTTAAGGAGGGTAGGTGGCTACACCTTC. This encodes CASSQDLRRVGGYTF.

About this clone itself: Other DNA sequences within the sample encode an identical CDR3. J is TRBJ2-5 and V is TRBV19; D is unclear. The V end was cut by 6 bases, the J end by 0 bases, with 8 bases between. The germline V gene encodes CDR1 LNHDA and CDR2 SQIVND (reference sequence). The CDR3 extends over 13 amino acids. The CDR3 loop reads CASRGLDQETQYF. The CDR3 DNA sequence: TGTGCCAGTAGAGGGCTAGACCAAGAGACCCAGTACTTC.

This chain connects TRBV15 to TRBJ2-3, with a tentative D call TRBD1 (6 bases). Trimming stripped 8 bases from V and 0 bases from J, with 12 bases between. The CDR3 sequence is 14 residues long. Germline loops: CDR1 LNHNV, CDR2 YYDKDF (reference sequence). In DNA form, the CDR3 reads TGTGCCACCGCCGGGACACAAAGCACAGATACGCAGTATTTT. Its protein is CATAGTQSTDTQYF.

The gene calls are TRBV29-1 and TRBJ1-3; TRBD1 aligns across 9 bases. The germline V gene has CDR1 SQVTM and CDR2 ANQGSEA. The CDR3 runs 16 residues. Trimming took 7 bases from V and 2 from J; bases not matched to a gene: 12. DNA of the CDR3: TGCAGCGCCACACCGGGACAGGGAGTAGCTGGAAACACCATATATTTT. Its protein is CSATPGQGVAGNTIYF.

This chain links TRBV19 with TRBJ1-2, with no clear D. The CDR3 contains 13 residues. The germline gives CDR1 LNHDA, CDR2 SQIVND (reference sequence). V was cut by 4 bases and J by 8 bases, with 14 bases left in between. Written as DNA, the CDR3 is TGTGCCAGTAGTACAACCCGTTTGGGGGGCTACACCTTC. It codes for CASSTTRLGGYTF.

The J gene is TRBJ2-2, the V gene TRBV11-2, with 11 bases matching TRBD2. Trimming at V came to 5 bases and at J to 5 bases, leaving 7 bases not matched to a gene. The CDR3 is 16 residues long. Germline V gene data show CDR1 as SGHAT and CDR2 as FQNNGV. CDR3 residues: CASSLRLAGLTGELFF. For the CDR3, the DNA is TGTGCCAGCAGCCTCAGACTAGCGGGGCTGACCGGGGAGCTGTTTTTT.

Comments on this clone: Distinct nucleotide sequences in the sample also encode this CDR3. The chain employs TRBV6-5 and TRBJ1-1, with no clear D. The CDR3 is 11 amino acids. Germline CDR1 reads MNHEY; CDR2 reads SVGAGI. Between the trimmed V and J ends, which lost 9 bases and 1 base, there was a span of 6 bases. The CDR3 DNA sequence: TGTGCCAGTTTGGGGAACACTGAAGCTTTCTTT. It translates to CASLGNTEAFF.

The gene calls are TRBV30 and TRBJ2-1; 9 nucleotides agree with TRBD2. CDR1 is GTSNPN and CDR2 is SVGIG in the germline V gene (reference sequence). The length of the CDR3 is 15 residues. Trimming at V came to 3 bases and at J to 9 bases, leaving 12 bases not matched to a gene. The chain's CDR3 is CAWSTWGGRAAEQFF. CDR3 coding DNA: TGTGCCTGGAGCACTTGGGGCGGGAGGGCCGCTGAGCAGTTCTTC.

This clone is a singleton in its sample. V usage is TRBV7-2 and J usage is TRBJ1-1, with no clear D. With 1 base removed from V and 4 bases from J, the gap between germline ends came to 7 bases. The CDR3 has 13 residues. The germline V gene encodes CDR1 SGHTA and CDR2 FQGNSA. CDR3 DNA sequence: TGTGCCAGCAGCTTAGTCATCCTCACTGAAGCTTTCTTT. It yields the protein CASSLVILTEAFF.

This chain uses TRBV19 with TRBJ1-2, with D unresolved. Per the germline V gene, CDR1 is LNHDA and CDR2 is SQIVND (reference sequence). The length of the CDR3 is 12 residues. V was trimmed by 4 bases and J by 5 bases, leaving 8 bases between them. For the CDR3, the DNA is TGTGCCAGTAGTAGCCGAGAATATGGCTACACCTTC. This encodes CASSSREYGYTF.

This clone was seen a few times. CDR3 coding DNA: TGTGCCAGTAGTTACAGGGTCAACACTGAAGCTTTCTTT. It codes for CASSYRVNTEAFF. This chain uses TRBV19 with TRBJ1-1; D possibly corresponds to TRBD1 (6 bases). Germline assignment: CDR1 LNHDA and CDR2 SQIVND (reference sequence). Deletions cut 5 bases from V and 2 bases from J, with 9 bases between. The CDR3 covers 13 residues.

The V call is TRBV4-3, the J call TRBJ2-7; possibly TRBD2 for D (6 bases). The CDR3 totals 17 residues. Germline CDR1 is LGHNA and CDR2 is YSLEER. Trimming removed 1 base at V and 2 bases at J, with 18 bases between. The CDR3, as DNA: TGCGCCAGCAGCCAAGTCCCGGATGGTAGCGGCCCCTACGAGCAGTACTTC. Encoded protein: CASSQVPDGSGPYEQYF.

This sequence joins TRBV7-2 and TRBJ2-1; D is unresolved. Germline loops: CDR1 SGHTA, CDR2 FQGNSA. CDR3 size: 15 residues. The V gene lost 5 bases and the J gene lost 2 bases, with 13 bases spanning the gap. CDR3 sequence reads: CASSPVVGPYNEQFF. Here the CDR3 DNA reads TGTGCCAGCAGCCCGGTGGTTGGGCCCTACAATGAGCAGTTCTTC.

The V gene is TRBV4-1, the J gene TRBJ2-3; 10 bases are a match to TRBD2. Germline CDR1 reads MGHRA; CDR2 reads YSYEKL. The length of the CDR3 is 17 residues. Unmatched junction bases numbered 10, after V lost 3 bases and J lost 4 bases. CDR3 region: CASSHRGTSVGPDTQYF. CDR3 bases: TGCGCCAGCAGCCACAGAGGGACTAGCGTGGGACCAGATACGCAGTATTTT.

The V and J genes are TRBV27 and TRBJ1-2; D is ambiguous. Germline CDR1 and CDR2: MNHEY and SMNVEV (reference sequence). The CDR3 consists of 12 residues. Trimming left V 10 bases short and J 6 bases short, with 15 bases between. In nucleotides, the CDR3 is TGTGCCACCATTGGAGTCGATAATGGCTACACCTTC. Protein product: CATIGVDNGYTF.

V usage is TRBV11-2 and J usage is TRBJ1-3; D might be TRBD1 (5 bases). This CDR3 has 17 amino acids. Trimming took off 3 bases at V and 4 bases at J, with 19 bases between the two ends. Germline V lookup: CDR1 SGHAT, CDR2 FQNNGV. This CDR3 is CASSFRDYLTRGNTIYF. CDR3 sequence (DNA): TGTGCCAGCAGCTTTCGGGACTATCTGACCCGCGGAAACACCATATATTTT.

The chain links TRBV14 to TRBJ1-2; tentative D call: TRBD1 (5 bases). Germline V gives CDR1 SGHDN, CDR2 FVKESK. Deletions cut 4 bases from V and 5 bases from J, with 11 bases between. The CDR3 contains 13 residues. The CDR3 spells CASSPQGRYGYTF. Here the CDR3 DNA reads TGTGCCAGCAGCCCCCAGGGAAGATATGGCTACACCTTC.

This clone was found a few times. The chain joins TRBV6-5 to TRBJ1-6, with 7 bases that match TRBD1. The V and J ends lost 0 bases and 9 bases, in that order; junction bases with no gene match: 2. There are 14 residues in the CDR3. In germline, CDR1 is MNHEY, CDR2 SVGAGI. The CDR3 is CASSYSRGGSPLHF. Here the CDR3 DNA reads TGTGCCAGCAGTTACTCCAGGGGGGGTTCACCCCTCCACTTT.

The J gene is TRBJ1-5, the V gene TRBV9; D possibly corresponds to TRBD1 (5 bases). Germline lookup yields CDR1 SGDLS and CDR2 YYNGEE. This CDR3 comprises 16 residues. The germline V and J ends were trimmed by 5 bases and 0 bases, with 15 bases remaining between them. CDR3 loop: CASSRDDGLSNQPQHF. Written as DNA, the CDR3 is TGTGCCAGCAGTCGGGACGACGGACTTAGCAATCAGCCCCAGCATTTT. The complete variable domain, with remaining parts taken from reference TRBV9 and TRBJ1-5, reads DSGVTQTPKHLITATGQRVTLRCSPRSGDLSVYWYQQSLDQGLQFLIQYYNGEERAKGNILERFSAQQFPDLHSELNLSSLELGDSALYFCASSRDDGLSNQPQHFGDGTRLSIL.

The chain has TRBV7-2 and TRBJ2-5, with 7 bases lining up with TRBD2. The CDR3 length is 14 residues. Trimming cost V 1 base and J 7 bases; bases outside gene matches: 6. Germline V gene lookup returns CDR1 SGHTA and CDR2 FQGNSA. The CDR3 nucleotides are TGTGCCAGCAGCTTAGGACCCGGGGAGGGGACCCAGTACTTC. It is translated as CASSLGPGEGTQYF.

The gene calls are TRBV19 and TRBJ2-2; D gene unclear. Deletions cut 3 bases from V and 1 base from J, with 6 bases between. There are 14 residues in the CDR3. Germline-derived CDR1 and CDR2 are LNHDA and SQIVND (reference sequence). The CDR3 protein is CASSISRNTGELFF. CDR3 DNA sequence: TGTGCCAGTAGTATTTCTAGGAACACCGGGGAGCTGTTTTTT.

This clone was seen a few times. This chain's CDR3 is CASSYGGVPYEQYF. The CDR3 DNA reads as TGTGCCAGCAGCTACGGCGGGGTCCCCTACGAGCAGTACTTC. The rearrangement links TRBV7-9 to TRBJ2-7; weak D call: TRBD2 (6 bases). Trimming shortened V by 4 bases and J by 2 bases, and 12 bases separated the two germline ends. Germline V gene lookup returns CDR1 SEHNR and CDR2 FQNEAQ (reference sequence). The CDR3 consists of 14 residues.

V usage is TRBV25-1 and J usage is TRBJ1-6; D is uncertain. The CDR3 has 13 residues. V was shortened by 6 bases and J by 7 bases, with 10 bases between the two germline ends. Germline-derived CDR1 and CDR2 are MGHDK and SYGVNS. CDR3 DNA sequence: TGTGCCAGCAGGACTCTCCTGAATTCACCCCTCCACTTT. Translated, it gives CASRTLLNSPLHF.

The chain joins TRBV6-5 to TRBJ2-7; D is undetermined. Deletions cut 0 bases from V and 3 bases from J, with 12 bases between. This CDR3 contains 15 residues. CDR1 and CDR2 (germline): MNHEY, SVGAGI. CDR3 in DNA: TGTGCCAGCAGTTACTCCGCAATCCCCAACTACGAGCAGTACTTC. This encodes CASSYSAIPNYEQYF.

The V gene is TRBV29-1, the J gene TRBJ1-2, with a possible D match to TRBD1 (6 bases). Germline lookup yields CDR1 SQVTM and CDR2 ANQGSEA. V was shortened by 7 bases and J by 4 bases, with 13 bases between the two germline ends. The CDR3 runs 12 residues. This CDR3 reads CSGGWGAYGYTF. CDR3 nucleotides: TGCAGCGGGGGGTGGGGGGCCTATGGCTACACCTTC.

The CDR3 sequence is CASSYGVEDSPLHF. In nucleotides, the CDR3 is TGTGCCAGCAGTTACGGGGTGGAAGATTCACCCCTCCACTTT. The chain has TRBV6-6 and TRBJ1-6; D not certain. The CDR3 runs 14 residues. The V end lost 2 bases, the J end lost 8 bases, and 10 bases lay between the germline ends. The germline CDR1 and CDR2 sequences are MNHNY and SVGAGI (reference sequence).